These 24 T cell receptor beta chains were all obtained from the same sample, sequenced in a study of blood T cell repertoires in COVID-19. Sequencing used immunoSEQ multiplex PCR; TCRdb keeps in-frame clones, though not all of them. The sample includes about 250,000 clones, approximately 92% of them seen just once. The specimen sequenced was PBMCs or T cells enriched from blood (not recorded which). The receptor set was obtained from a woman aged 18-30 years who had recovered from COVID-19.

V and J are TRBV29-1 and TRBJ1-5, with 9 bases lining up with TRBD1. This CDR3 is built from 19 residues. The V and J ends lost 4 bases and 3 bases, in that order; junction bases with no gene match: 19. Germline CDR1 reads SQVTM; CDR2 reads ANQGSEA. CDR3 loop: CSVADSRGQGFANNQPQHF. In DNA form, the CDR3 reads TGCAGCGTTGCTGATTCTCGGGGACAGGGCTTCGCGAACAATCAGCCCCAGCATTTT.

The chain couples TRBV5-6 to TRBJ1-4; 9 bases are a match to TRBD1. The CDR3 covers 16 residues. The germline CDR1 and CDR2 sequences are SGHDT and YYEEEE. The V and J ends lost 4 bases and 5 bases, in that order; junction bases with no gene match: 9. In DNA form, the CDR3 reads TGTGCCAGCAGCAGTACGGACAGGGGCATGAATGAAAAACTGTTTTTT. Its translation: CASSSTDRGMNEKLFF.

The chain has TRBV4-1 and TRBJ1-1, with a weak D call TRBD1 (5 bases). CDR1 and CDR2 (germline): MGHRA, YSYEKL. CDR3 length: 16 residues. V lost 0 bases and J lost 11, with 22 bases in between. The CDR3 loop reads CASSQDKQVSAWSAFF. CDR3 sequence (DNA): TGCGCCAGCAGCCAAGACAAACAGGTCTCCGCATGGTCGGCTTTCTTT.

This rearrangement joins TRBV19 to TRBJ2-3; possible D gene TRBD1, 6 bases. V gave up 5 bases and J gave up 4 bases, with 13 bases separating them. The CDR3 loop spans 14 amino acids. The germline gives CDR1 LNHDA, CDR2 SQIVND (reference sequence). CDR3 amino acids: CASSAYRDADTQYF. CDR3 sequence (DNA): TGTGCCAGTAGTGCCTACAGGGACGCAGATACGCAGTATTTT.

The J gene is TRBJ1-4, the V gene TRBV19; 8 positions match TRBD1. Germline V lookup: CDR1 LNHDA, CDR2 SQIVND (reference sequence). The CDR3 loop spans 15 amino acids. V was pared by 3 bases and J by 5 bases, with 5 bases of the junction left unmatched. In nucleotides, the CDR3 is TGTGCCAGTAGTATCCCCGGGACAGGCAATGAAAAACTGTTTTTT. It is translated as CASSIPGTGNEKLFF.

This sequence joins TRBV6-5 and TRBJ1-2; maybe TRBD1 (5 bases). The CDR3 sequence is 11 residues long. The ends were cut back, 10 bases at V and 3 bases at J, with 9 bases in the middle. CDR1 and CDR2 (germline): MNHEY, SVGAGI. CDR3 coding DNA: TGTGCCAACAGGCAGGACTATGGCTACACCTTC. Protein sequence: CANRQDYGYTF.

The chain combines TRBV2 with TRBJ2-5; D possibly corresponds to TRBD2 (6 bases). Trimming cost V 7 bases and J 4 bases, with 19 bases left between them. In germline, CDR1 is SNHLY, CDR2 FYNNEI. The CDR3 has 15 residues. The CDR3 bases are TGTGCCAGCACCCAGCCCGGGGGATTCGGAGAGACCCAGTACTTC. This codes for CASTQPGGFGETQYF.

This clone was seen only a few times. The chain couples TRBV4-1 to TRBJ1-5; TRBD1 is a possible D gene (6 bases). Deletions cut 4 bases from V and 0 bases from J, with 16 bases between. Germline assignment: CDR1 MGHRA and CDR2 YSYEKL. This CDR3 is built from 17 residues. The CDR3 loop reads CASSLQPGQNSNQPQHF. The CDR3 DNA follows: TGCGCCAGCAGCCTCCAGCCGGGACAAAATAGCAATCAGCCCCAGCATTTT.

In this sample, this clone turned up a few times. V usage is TRBV5-1 and J usage is TRBJ1-2, with 8 positions matching TRBD1. The CDR3 spans 14 residues. Germline-derived CDR1 and CDR2 are SGHRS and YFSETQ. J lost 4 bases, V lost 4 bases, and 6 bases had no gene match. DNA for the CDR3: TGCGCCAGCAGCGAAACGACAGGGGCCTATGGCTACACCTTC. It codes for CASSETTGAYGYTF. The whole variable domain, filled in from reference TRBV5-1 and TRBJ1-2, reads KAGVTQTPRYLIKTRGQQVTLSCSPISGHRSVSWYQQTPGQGLQFLFEYFSETQRNKGNFPGRFSGRQFSNSRSEMNVSTLELGDSALYLCASSETTGAYGYTFGSGTRLTVV.

The chain uses TRBV5-1 and TRBJ2-3, with TRBD1 as a possible D gene (6 bases). In germline, CDR1 is SGHRS, CDR2 YFSETQ. The V and J ends lost 4 bases and 5 bases respectively, with 17 bases between them. The CDR3 covers 15 residues. Here the CDR3 reads CASSPGVGAGDTQYF. The DNA of the CDR3 is TGCGCCAGCAGCCCAGGGGTCGGGGCGGGAGATACGCAGTATTTT. Looking up the rest from reference TRBV5-1 and TRBJ2-3 gives the full variable domain: KAGVTQTPRYLIKTRGQQVTLSCSPISGHRSVSWYQQTPGQGLQFLFEYFSETQRNKGNFPGRFSGRQFSNSRSEMNVSTLELGDSALYLCASSPGVGAGDTQYFGPGTRLTVL.

The chain combines TRBV2 with TRBJ2-7; 11 nucleotides match TRBD1. The CDR3 length is 16 residues. V trimming: 7 bases; J trimming: 1 base; junction bases outside the gene matches: 9. Per the germline V gene, CDR1 is SNHLY and CDR2 is FYNNEI. DNA for the CDR3: TGTGCCAGCAAGAGGACAGGGGGCGGGAAATCCTACGAGCAGTACTTC. Protein: CASKRTGGGKSYEQYF.

This chain joins TRBV19 and TRBJ1-1; no reliable D call. CDR3 length: 12 amino acids. Germline V lookup: CDR1 LNHDA, CDR2 SQIVND (reference sequence). V was cut by 3 bases and J by 5 bases, with 7 bases left in between. The CDR3 nucleotides read TGTGCCAGTAGTATGACGAGGACTGAAGCTTTCTTT. It codes for CASSMTRTEAFF.

J is TRBJ2-4 and V is TRBV5-6, with 7 bases aligning to TRBD1. The J segment lost 11 bases and the V segment lost 3 bases, leaving 5 bases of the junction unmatched. The CDR3 contains 12 residues. Germline V gene data show CDR1 as SGHDT and CDR2 as YYEEEE. CDR3 nucleotides: TGTGCCAGCAGCTCAGGGGGTGGGGTTCAGTACTTC. This translates into CASSSGGGVQYF.

The CDR3 DNA reads as TGTGCCAGCAGTGAACCGACTGATAGCAATCAGCCCCAGCATTTT. Its protein is CASSEPTDSNQPQHF. The V and J genes are TRBV6-1 and TRBJ1-5; D unresolved. Between the trimmed V and J ends, which lost 2 bases and 0 bases, there was a span of 8 bases. CDR1 is MNHNS, CDR2 SASEGT, per germline. There are 15 residues in the CDR3.

CDR3 sequence: CASSPQGSLNGYTF. The CDR3 DNA sequence: TGTGCCAGCAGCCCGCAGGGGAGCCTCAATGGCTACACCTTC. The chain carries TRBV7-8 and TRBJ1-2, with D possibly being TRBD1 (6 bases). The V end lost 5 bases, the J end lost 6 bases, and 16 bases lay between the germline ends. The CDR3 length is 14 residues. Germline lookup yields CDR1 SGHVS and CDR2 FQNEAQ.

The J gene is TRBJ2-5, the V gene TRBV9; 8 positions agree with TRBD1. Per germline, CDR1 SGDLS and CDR2 YYNGEE. J was trimmed by 5 bases and V by 3 bases; bases with no gene match: 6. The CDR3 extends over 14 amino acids. DNA of the CDR3: TGTGCCAGCAGCGCTGGACAGGGAAGGGAGACCCAGTACTTC. This translates into CASSAGQGRETQYF.

The genes are TRBV27 and TRBJ1-5; a possible D gene is TRBD1 (5 bases). The V and J ends lost 6 bases and 1 base respectively, with 10 bases between them. The V gene's germline CDR1 is MNHEY and CDR2 SMNVEV (reference sequence). This CDR3 has 14 amino acids. CDR3 sequence: CASRPGGSNQPQHF. CDR3 coding DNA: TGTGCCAGCAGGCCTGGGGGGAGCAATCAGCCCCAGCATTTT.

The chain recombines TRBV5-1 with TRBJ1-2; the match to TRBD1 covers 7 bases. Germline assignment: CDR1 SGHRS and CDR2 YFSETQ. The CDR3 has 12 amino acids. The V gene end was trimmed by 7 bases and the J gene end by 3 bases; junction bases not matched to a gene: 3. This CDR3 reads CASRTGDYGYTF. DNA for the CDR3: TGCGCCAGCCGGACAGGCGACTATGGCTACACCTTC.

The chain combines TRBV14 with TRBJ1-1; 9 positions match TRBD1. Unmatched junction bases numbered 6, after V lost 1 base and J lost 0 bases. This CDR3 is 17 amino acids long. CDR1 and CDR2 (germline): SGHDN, FVKESK. This chain's CDR3 is CASSQGGQGFMNTEAFF. The DNA of the CDR3 is TGTGCCAGCAGCCAAGGGGGACAGGGCTTCATGAACACTGAAGCTTTCTTT.

This rearrangement joins TRBV7-9 to TRBJ1-1; 9 positions match TRBD1. The junction had 4 bases not matched to a gene; V was cut back by 0 bases and J by 2 bases. Germline CDR1 and CDR2: SEHNR and FQNEAQ (reference sequence). The CDR3 contains 16 residues. This CDR3 reads CASSLAWTGVNTEAFF. The CDR3 DNA reads TGTGCCAGCAGCTTAGCCTGGACAGGGGTTAACACTGAAGCTTTCTTT.

This chain connects TRBV19 to TRBJ1-2; D not resolved. CDR1 LNHDA and CDR2 SQIVND come from the germline V gene (reference sequence). Trimming shortened V by 6 bases and J by 4 bases, and 12 bases separated the two germline ends. CDR3 length: 13 residues. The DNA for the CDR3 is TGTGCCAGTAGGGGCGTGGGCCCCTATGGCTACACCTTC. Its protein product is CASRGVGPYGYTF.

This chain's CDR3 is CASRTTGSNNSPLHF. The CDR3 nucleotides are TGCGCCAGCAGAACGACAGGGTCAAATAATTCACCCCTCCACTTT. The chain links TRBV5-1 to TRBJ1-6, with TRBD1 identical over 7 bases. The junction had 7 bases not matched to a gene; V was cut back by 5 bases and J by 5 bases. Germline assignment: CDR1 SGHRS and CDR2 YFSETQ. The CDR3 spans 15 residues.

V and J are TRBV27 and TRBJ1-1; D perhaps matches TRBD1 (5 bases). Trimming took 0 bases from V and 8 from J, leaving 10 bases between them. CDR1 is MNHEY and CDR2 is SMNVEV in the germline V gene (reference sequence). The CDR3 is 13 amino acids. In DNA, the CDR3 is TGTGCCAGCAGTTTATCTCTCCAGGGAGAAGCTTTCTTT. Translation gives CASSLSLQGEAFF.

The V gene is TRBV4-1, the J gene TRBJ2-1; possibly TRBD2 for D (5 bases). The CDR3 is 13 amino acids. Trimming shortened V by 4 bases and J by 9 bases, and 13 bases separated the two germline ends. The germline V gene has CDR1 MGHRA and CDR2 YSYEKL. This chain's CDR3 is CASSPLAGTEQFF. The CDR3 nucleotides are TGCGCCAGCAGCCCCCTCGCGGGTACTGAGCAGTTCTTC.